The 19 T cell receptor beta chains below were found in one sample sequenced in a study of regulatory T cells in long-lasting Graves disease. Time point defined: persistent/refractory GD, antithyroid drugs over 5 years with positive TRAb. Construction of the TCR library relied on RNA isolated from PBMCs. Building the TCR beta libraries relied on iRepertoire HTBI primers, and CDR3 regions underwent Arm-PCR. In TCRdb, the multiplex PCR reads were re-called with MiXCR into one record per CDR3 protein. This table holds 450,000 or so distinct CDR3 sequences, roughly 20% found once. Sequences were derived from peripheral blood mononuclear cells (PBMCs), sampled when the disease was refractory, from a patient treated with antithyroid drugs. The receptors were gathered from a female donor with Graves disease.

This clonotype was observed many times. The rearrangement links TRBV28 to TRBJ2-7, with 7 bases aligning to TRBD2. CDR1 is MDHEN, CDR2 SYDVKM, per germline. After removal of 3 bases from V and 6 bases from J, the junction contained 8 bases not matched to a gene. This CDR3 is built from 14 residues. CDR3 bases: TGTGCCAGCAGTTTTCAGGGAGGGTCAGGCGAGCAGTACTTC. Residues: CASSFQGGSGEQYF.

This clonotype was counted ten times or more. The chain employs TRBV12-3 or TRBV12-4 and TRBJ2-2; maybe TRBD2 (7 bases). Trimming took off 9 bases at V and 5 bases at J, with 16 bases between the two ends. This CDR3 is built from 14 residues. The CDR3 bases are TGTGCCAGTGTTGGGGGGGGCCGAACCGGGGAGCTGTTTTTT. It encodes CASVGGGRTGELFF.

This clonotype has just a few counts. The V gene is TRBV19, the J gene TRBJ1-2; D unresolved. V was cut by 10 bases and J by 2 bases, with 20 bases left in between. Germline V gives CDR1 LNHDA, CDR2 SQIVND (reference sequence). The CDR3 contains 15 residues. This CDR3 is CATTPPTTRNYGYTF. DNA for the CDR3: TGTGCCACTACCCCCCCCACCACGAGGAACTATGGCTACACCTTC.

The chain joins TRBV28 to TRBJ2-5, with 9 bases that match TRBD1. The J call may be faulty, since TRBJ2-1 better matches the DNA end. Germline V gene lookup returns CDR1 MDHEN and CDR2 SYDVKM. The CDR3 extends over 16 amino acids. The CDR3 is CASSSPGQGFFNEQFF. The CDR3 DNA reads as TGTGCCAGCAGTTCTCCGGGACAGGGCTTTTTCAATGAGCAGTTCTTC.

This clonotype appeared many times. This chain uses TRBV30 with TRBJ1-1, with D hard to call. CDR3 length: 14 residues. Germline V gene sequence: CDR1 GTSNPN, CDR2 SVGIG (reference sequence). V gave up 0 bases and J gave up 1 base, with 9 bases separating them. The CDR3 coding sequence is TGTGCCTGGAGTGTCGGCTGGGGGAACACTGAAGCTTTCTTT. Translating it yields CAWSVGWGNTEAFF.

This clonotype was counted ten times or more. The chain couples TRBV9 to TRBJ1-2, with D uncertain. Trimming took off 4 bases at V and 3 bases at J, with 16 bases between the two ends. The length of the CDR3 is 15 residues. The germline CDR1 and CDR2 sequences are SGDLS and YYNGEE. The CDR3 reads CASSPAGDAYYGYTF. The DNA of the CDR3 is TGTGCCAGCAGCCCGGCGGGCGACGCCTACTATGGCTACACCTTC.

This clonotype was seen more than once but under ten times. The chain employs TRBV15 and TRBJ2-3; TRBD2 matches 9 bases. The V segment lost 4 bases and the J segment 2 bases; nucleotides outside the gene matches: 4. In germline, CDR1 is LNHNV, CDR2 YYDKDF (reference sequence). The CDR3 is 15 residues long. This CDR3 reads CATSTRTSVTDTQYF. The DNA of the CDR3 is TGTGCCACCAGCACGAGGACTAGCGTCACAGATACGCAGTATTTT. Looking up the rest from reference TRBV15 and TRBJ2-3 gives the full variable domain: DAMVIQNPRYQVTQFGKPVTLSCSQTLNHNVMYWYQQKSSQAPKLLFHYYDKDFNNEADTPDNFQSRRPNTSFCFLDIRSPGLGDTAMYLCATSTRTSVTDTQYFGPGTRLTVL.

The chain combines TRBV5-1 with TRBJ2-1, with 14 bases lining up with TRBD2. Germline V gene sequence: CDR1 SGHRS, CDR2 YFSETQ. The CDR3 runs 16 residues. Germline trimming cut 4 bases from V and 6 bases from J; bases unmatched to any gene: 6. The CDR3 nucleotides are TGCGCCAGCAGCATCCCGACTAGCGGGAGGGCCAATGAGCAGTTCTTC. Its translation: CASSIPTSGRANEQFF.

The chain couples TRBV20-1 to TRBJ2-7, with 7 bases that match TRBD2. This CDR3 is 16 amino acids long. With V trimmed by 0 bases and J by 0 bases, 8 bases remained unmatched. Germline CDR1 reads DFQATT; CDR2 reads SNEGSKA (reference sequence). The CDR3 sequence: CSARDQSGKSSYEQYF. CDR3 nucleotide sequence: TGCAGTGCTAGAGATCAGAGCGGGAAAAGCTCCTACGAGCAGTACTTC.

J is TRBJ2-5 and V is TRBV7-9; D is possibly TRBD2 (6 bases). V was shortened by 4 bases and J by 5 bases, with 8 bases between the two germline ends. Germline assignment: CDR1 SEHNR and CDR2 FQNEAQ (reference sequence). This CDR3 is built from 12 residues. For the CDR3, the DNA is TGTGCCAGCAGCTGGAGCGGGGAGACCCAGTACTTC. Translation gives CASSWSGETQYF.

The chain is built from TRBV12-3 or TRBV12-4 and TRBJ1-5; D remains ambiguous. Trimming left V 6 bases short and J 3 bases short, with 9 bases between. The CDR3 runs 13 residues. This CDR3 is CASRPHDNQPQHF. For the CDR3, the DNA is TGTGCCAGCAGACCCCATGACAATCAGCCCCAGCATTTT.

The sample holds many counts of this clonotype. V usage is TRBV27 and J usage is TRBJ2-2, with D unclear. Trimming shortened V by 5 bases and J by 7 bases, and 17 bases separated the two germline ends. This CDR3 region has 15 residues. CDR1 and CDR2 (germline): MNHEY, SMNVEV (reference sequence). The CDR3: CASSPLLGVHGELFF. CDR3 bases: TGTGCCAGCAGTCCCCTCCTAGGAGTCCACGGGGAGCTGTTTTTT.

This clonotype has at least ten counts. The gene calls are TRBV28 and TRBJ2-7; TRBD1 matches 7 bases. V lost 4 bases, J lost 2 bases, and 11 bases stayed unmatched. Germline CDR1 reads MDHEN; CDR2 reads SYDVKM. The CDR3 is made up of 16 amino acids. CDR3 DNA: TGTGCCAGCAGTTCTACTGACAGGGAAAACCCCTACGAGCAGTACTTC. Translated: CASSSTDRENPYEQYF. The full variable domain, its missing parts supplied by reference TRBV28 and TRBJ2-7, is DVKVTQSSRYLVKRTGEKVFLECVQDMDHENMFWYRQDPGLGLRLIYFSYDVKMKEKGDIPEGYSVSREKKERFSLILESASTNQTSMYLCASSSTDRENPYEQYFGPGTRLTVT.

The genes are TRBV7-9 and TRBJ2-5, with TRBD2 matching over 7 bases. CDR3 length: 16 amino acids. The V gene's germline CDR1 is SEHNR and CDR2 FQNEAQ (reference sequence). Trimming at V came to 5 bases and at J to 4 bases, leaving 13 bases not matched to a gene. The CDR3 loop is CASSPPRGRGGETQYF. CDR3 DNA sequence: TGTGCCAGCAGCCCTCCCCGGGGGAGGGGCGGAGAGACCCAGTACTTC. The full variable domain, its missing parts supplied by reference TRBV7-9 and TRBJ2-5, is DTGVSQNPRHKITKRGQNVTFRCDPISEHNRLYWYRQTLGQGPEFLTYFQNEAQLEKSRLLSDRFSAERPKGSFSTLEIQRTEQGDSAMYLCASSPPRGRGGETQYFGPGTRLLVL.

This clonotype was seen repeatedly, ten times or more. The V call is TRBV28, the J call TRBJ1-1; 7 bases match TRBD1. Per the germline V gene, CDR1 is MDHEN and CDR2 is SYDVKM. The CDR3 is 14 amino acids. With 5 bases clipped from V and 8 bases from J, the junction kept 11 bases outside the gene matches. CDR3 in DNA: TGTGCCAGCAGTAAGACAGGGCTAGCAAGAGAAGCTTTCTTT. Amino acid sequence: CASSKTGLAREAFF.

With regard to this clonotype: This may arise from a read error, as a much more abundant clone is one base away. This chain connects TRBV15 to TRBJ2-7; TRBD2 matches at 9 bases. The CDR3 sequence is 14 residues long. Germline CDR1 is LNHNV and CDR2 is YYDKDF (reference sequence). The CDR3 region has the DNA TGTACCACCAGCCAGCGGGAGGTCTCCTACGAGCAGTACTTC. It codes for CTTSQREVSYEQYF.

This clonotype was observed many times. This sequence joins TRBV6-1 and TRBJ1-5; possible D gene TRBD1, 5 bases. This CDR3 comprises 13 residues. Germline CDR1 reads MNHNS; CDR2 reads SASEGT. V shed 9 bases and J shed 0 bases, with 9 bases lying between them. CDR3 residues: CASRQTSNQPQHF. In DNA form, the CDR3 reads TGTGCCAGTCGACAGACTAGCAATCAGCCCCAGCATTTT.

The chain couples TRBV6-5 to TRBJ1-1; tentatively, D is TRBD1 (5 bases). The germline CDR1 and CDR2 sequences are MNHEY and SVGAGI. V lost 0 bases, J lost 4 bases, and 18 bases lay in between. The CDR3 is 17 residues long. CDR3 DNA sequence: TGTGCCAGCAGTTACTCGGGGCCGGCACGAGCCGGCACTGAAGCTTTCTTT. Protein sequence: CASSYSGPARAGTEAFF.

Many counts were recorded for this clonotype. The genes are TRBV28 and TRBJ1-5; D gene uncertain. Trimming took 5 bases from V and 0 from J, leaving 11 bases between them. The V gene's germline CDR1 is MDHEN and CDR2 SYDVKM. The CDR3 length is 15 residues. The CDR3 DNA sequence: TGTGCCAGCAGTCCCCCCCGGATTAGCAATCAGCCCCAGCATTTT. It encodes CASSPPRISNQPQHF.